Listed below are T cell receptor beta chains from one sample, sequenced in a study of brain T cells in children with intractable seizures. The method was immunoSEQ multiplex PCR; TCRdb's version includes in-frame clones alone and lacks a portion of them. The profile shows 300,000 to 400,000 clones, approximately 93% of them singletons. Source: peripheral blood, taken around 5 months after surgery. The receptors stem from a boy in the first two years of life with tuberous sclerosis and intractable seizures. CDR3s include the opening cysteine and the closing phenylalanine or tryptophan. The D gene is left open where the match is weak. Expanded clones get a size class; other rows say once, few or many, or leave the size out.

clone size,CDR3 length,D gene,V gene,J gene,CDR3 protein,CDR3 DNA
once,13,.,TRBV5-1,TRBJ2-7,CASSFGYSYEQYF,TGCGCCAGCAGCTTCGGCTACTCCTACGAGCAGTACTTC
.,13,.,TRBV14,TRBJ2-1,CASSILLFDEQFF,TGTGCCAGCAGTATTTTGCTTTTCGATGAGCAGTTCTTC
.,15,TRBD2,TRBV30,TRBJ2-1,CAWSVSSGGYNEQFF,TGTGCCTGGAGTGTATCTAGCGGGGGGTACAATGAGCAGTTCTTC
.,14,.,TRBV5-8,TRBJ2-3,CASSNPGNTDTQYF,TGTGCCAGCAGTAATCCGGGAAACACAGATACGCAGTATTTT
.,14,.,TRBV11-1,TRBJ2-4,CASSSGRGSDIQYF,TGTGCCAGCAGCTCTGGAAGGGGCTCGGACATTCAGTACTTC
once,14,.,TRBV2,TRBJ2-1,CASSDRISYNEQFF,TGTGCCAGCAGCGACAGGATCTCCTACAATGAGCAGTTCTTC
.,15,.,TRBV11-3,TRBJ1-3,CASSLVSGYGNTIYF,TGTGCCAGCAGCTTAGTGTCGGGATACGGAAACACCATATATTTT
.,16,.,TRBV10-3,TRBJ1-1,CAIRRQVRQLNTEAFF,TGTGCCATCAGAAGACAGGTACGCCAATTGAACACTGAAGCTTTCTTT
.,16,TRBD1,TRBV9,TRBJ1-2,CASSPPPGQGSYGYTF,TGTGCCAGCAGCCCTCCCCCGGGACAGGGGAGCTATGGCTACACCTTC
once,12,.,TRBV5-1,TRBJ2-2,CASSFRSGELFF,TGCGCCAGCAGCTTTCGGTCCGGGGAGCTGTTTTTT
few,14,.,TRBV4-1,TRBJ1-6,CASSQAPLNSPLHF,TGCGCCAGCAGCCAAGCTCCTCTTAATTCACCCCTCCACTTT
.,14,TRBD1,TRBV11-3,TRBJ1-1,CASSLGQPNTEAFF,TGTGCCAGCAGCCTGGGACAGCCAAACACTGAAGCTTTCTTT
once,16,TRBD2,TRBV15,TRBJ2-7,CATSREGLVSSYEQYF,TGTGCCACCAGCAGGGAAGGACTAGTGAGCTCCTACGAGCAGTACTTC
.,11,.,TRBV30,TRBJ1-1,CAWSGVGEAFF,TGTGCCTGGAGCGGGGTGGGTGAAGCTTTCTTT
.,17,.,TRBV27,TRBJ2-7,CASSLTFGRTLSYEQYF,TGTGCCAGCAGTTTAACATTTGGCAGGACCCTCTCCTACGAGCAGTACTTC
.,15,TRBD2,TRBV9,TRBJ2-7,CASSAGLAEDYEQYF,TGTGCCAGCAGCGCCGGACTAGCAGAAGACTACGAGCAGTACTTC
.,14,TRBD1,TRBV5-1,TRBJ2-5,CASSFDRGRETQYF,TGCGCCAGCAGCTTTGACAGGGGGCGCGAGACCCAGTACTTC
.,17,TRBD1,TRBV13,TRBJ2-6,CASSSTRQGAGANVLTF,TGTGCCAGCAGCTCGACCCGACAGGGGGCAGGGGCCAACGTCCTGACTTTC
.,12,.,TRBV30,TRBJ1-2,CAWSVGSERYTF,TGTGCCTGGAGTGTAGGATCGGAAAGGTACACCTTC
once,13,.,TRBV2,TRBJ2-3,CASSEGLRDTQYF,TGTGCCAGCAGTGAAGGACTAAGGGATACGCAGTATTTT
.,16,.,TRBV2,TRBJ1-6,CASSEMDLGNNSPLHF,TGTGCCAGCAGTGAGATGGACCTCGGGAACAATTCACCCCTCCACTTT
.,14,.,TRBV2,TRBJ2-7,CASIRRLENDEQYF,TGTGCCAGCATCCGGCGCTTAGAAAACGACGAGCAGTACTTC
.,12,.,TRBV7-9,TRBJ1-2,CASSLTGQGYTF,TGTGCCAGCAGCCTCACAGGGCAGGGCTACACCTTC
.,14,.,TRBV9,TRBJ1-6,CASSPLGVGSPLHF,TGTGCCAGCAGCCCCCTCGGAGTTGGTTCACCCCTCCACTTT
.,16,.,TRBV25-1,TRBJ1-5,CASSLLGRRDNQPQHF,TGTGCCAGCAGTTTACTGGGACGGAGGGACAATCAGCCCCAGCATTTT
.,15,TRBD2,TRBV5-4,TRBJ2-7,CASSLEGLASYEQYF,TGTGCCAGCAGCTTGGAGGGACTAGCCTCCTACGAGCAGTACTTC
.,12,.,TRBV7-7,TRBJ2-2,CASSSFTGELFF,TGTGCTAGCAGCTCTTTCACCGGGGAGCTGTTTTTT
.,13,.,TRBV4-1,TRBJ1-1,CASSQDGGTEAFF,TGCGCCAGCAGCCAAGATGGAGGCACTGAAGCTTTCTTT